The sequence of this TCR beta chain was determined in a study of blood T cell repertoires in COVID-19. Across the study: COVID-19 samples, acute and convalescent, were from the United States, Italy and Spain.

Produced via immunoSEQ multiplex PCR; TCRdb's table is partial and in-frame only. Among more than 350,000 clones listed, more than 70% were seen once. Germline CDR1 MNHEY, CDR2 SVGAGI. Trimming left V 8 bases short and J 2 bases short, with 18 bases between. This CDR3 is 15 amino acids long. Patients in Seattle were enrolled during active infection, then followed longitudinally. The genes are TRBV6-5 and TRBJ1-2; perhaps TRBD1 as D (5 bases). Sequenced sample: peripheral blood. The clonotype comes from a woman aged 25 to 39 with COVID-19, enrolled during active disease. The CDR3 here is CASSRVEGVNYGYTF. The CDR3 nucleotides read TGTGCCAGCTCCCGGGTGGAAGGGGTAAACTATGGCTACACCTTC.